The 32 T cell receptor beta chains below come from one sample, sequenced in a study of OX40 agonist ivuxolimab in advanced cancers. Generated by immunoSEQ multiplex PCR, the TCRdb table keeps only in-frame clones and is missing some. The table shows tens of thousands of clones, with 80% occurring only once. The starting material was CD4+ or CD8+ T cells sorted from blood, obtained in a trial of the OX40 agonist ivuxolimab. These receptors were taken from an adult with an advanced solid tumor such as melanoma, head and neck, liver or kidney cancer.

The gene calls are TRBV5-1 and TRBJ2-3; D gene uncertain. From germline, CDR1 is SGHRS and CDR2 YFSETQ. The CDR3 sequence is 13 residues long. V was pared by 2 bases and J by 2 bases, with 6 bases between. The CDR3 region has the DNA TGCGCCAGCAGCTTTACGATCACAGATACGCAGTATTTT. Its translation is CASSFTITDTQYF.

This chain links TRBV18 with TRBJ2-2; TRBD2 aligns across 11 bases. Germline V gives CDR1 KGHSH, CDR2 LQKENI. V lost 5 bases to trimming and J lost 0 bases; unmatched junction nucleotides: 5. This CDR3 spans 17 amino acids. The CDR3, as DNA: TGTGCCAGCTCAGCCCTGGGACTAGCGGCGAACACCGGGGAGCTGTTTTTT. Its protein product is CASSALGLAANTGELFF.

The V gene is TRBV2, the J gene TRBJ2-6; D remains ambiguous. CDR3 length equals 13 residues. In germline, CDR1 is SNHLY, CDR2 FYNNEI. V was shortened by 2 bases and J by 3 bases, with 2 bases between the two germline ends. The CDR3 reads CASSEFGANVLTF. Written as DNA, the CDR3 is TGTGCCAGCAGTGAATTTGGGGCCAACGTCCTGACTTTC.

The rearrangement links TRBV5-1 to TRBJ1-1; D is unclear. Trimming removed 3 bases from V and 1 base from J, with 10 bases in between. Germline V CDR1 and CDR2: SGHRS, YFSETQ. The CDR3 has 14 amino acids. This CDR3 reads CASSSTLWNTEAFF. In DNA, the CDR3 is TGCGCCAGCAGCTCCACCTTATGGAACACTGAAGCTTTCTTT.

The chain has TRBV5-4 and TRBJ2-5; 9 nucleotides match TRBD1. Germline V gene lookup returns CDR1 SGHNT and CDR2 YYREEE (reference sequence). This CDR3 comprises 18 residues. V shed 0 bases and J 1 base; nucleotides not matched to a gene: 10. CDR3 bases: TGTGCCAGCAGCTTGGAAAAACAGGGGGCGCCAGGCCAAGAGACCCAGTACTTC. Protein product: CASSLEKQGAPGQETQYF.

The J gene is TRBJ2-1, the V gene TRBV7-2; 7 bases fit TRBD2. CDR1 and CDR2 from the germline V gene are SGHTA and FQGNSA. The CDR3 runs 14 residues. V shed 4 bases, J shed 8 bases, and the junction held 8 bases outside the gene matches. This chain's CDR3 is CASSSGRGWHEQFF. The CDR3, as DNA: TGTGCCAGCAGCTCGGGGAGGGGCTGGCATGAGCAGTTCTTC. Together with reference TRBV7-2 and TRBJ2-1, the CDR3 gives the full variable domain: GAGVSQSPSNKVTEKGKDVELRCDPISGHTALYWYRQSLGQGLEFLIYFQGNSAPDKSGLPSDRFSAERTGGSVSTLTIQRTQQEDSAVYLCASSSGRGWHEQFFGPGTRLTVL.

V usage is TRBV4-3 and J usage is TRBJ1-1; TRBD1 agrees at 10 bases. Germline CDR1 and CDR2: LGHNA and YSLEER. J lost 0 bases, V lost 5 bases, and 9 bases had no gene match. This CDR3 has 17 amino acids. Here the CDR3 reads CASSATRTGGVNTEAFF. CDR3 DNA sequence: TGCGCCAGCAGCGCCACTAGGACAGGGGGAGTGAACACTGAAGCTTTCTTT.

This chain joins TRBV6-1 and TRBJ1-5, with 8 positions matching TRBD1. The CDR3 spans 14 residues. Trimming took 6 bases from V and 6 from J; bases not matched to a gene: 7. The germline CDR1 and CDR2 sequences are MNHNS and SASEGT. The CDR3 reads CASSLDRVAQPQHF. The CDR3 bases are TGTGCCAGCAGCTTGGACAGGGTAGCTCAGCCCCAGCATTTT.

The chain recombines TRBV6-5 with TRBJ2-2, with TRBD1 matching 8 bases. CDR3 size: 15 residues. Looked up from germline, CDR1 is MNHEY and CDR2 is SVGAGI. The J segment lost 2 bases and the V segment lost 5 bases, leaving 4 bases of the junction unmatched. This CDR3 is CASSVGQGNTGELFF. In DNA form, the CDR3 reads TGTGCCAGCAGTGTCGGACAGGGAAACACCGGGGAGCTGTTTTTT.

The rearrangement links TRBV10-3 to TRBJ1-1, with TRBD1 identical over 8 bases. V lost 8 bases to trimming and J lost 4 bases; unmatched junction nucleotides: 6. Looked up from germline, CDR1 is ENHRY and CDR2 is SYGVKD. CDR3 length: 13 residues. The CDR3: CAIGTGVGTEAFF. DNA for the CDR3: TGTGCCATCGGGACAGGAGTGGGCACTGAAGCTTTCTTT.

This clone appeared once. This rearrangement joins TRBV4-3 to TRBJ2-4; D might be TRBD1 (6 bases). CDR3 length: 13 residues. The V gene's germline CDR1 is LGHNA and CDR2 YSLEER. Trimming stripped 3 bases from V and 6 bases from J, with 9 bases between. CDR3 DNA sequence: TGCGCCAGCAGCCATTCACAGGGAAACATTCAGTACTTC. The encoded protein is CASSHSQGNIQYF.

This sequence joins TRBV6-5 and TRBJ1-5, with TRBD1 identical over 7 bases. V was pared by 5 bases and J by 1 base, with 2 bases of the junction left unmatched. CDR1 is MNHEY and CDR2 is SVGAGI in the germline V gene. This CDR3 spans 14 amino acids. The CDR3 loop is CASSRGQSNQPQHF. The CDR3 DNA is TGTGCCAGCAGTAGGGGACAGAGCAATCAGCCCCAGCATTTT.

This chain connects TRBV6-6 to TRBJ1-6; weak D call: TRBD1 (5 bases). The V end lost 6 bases, the J end lost 7 bases, and 13 bases lay between the germline ends. The germline CDR1 and CDR2 sequences are MNHNY and SVGAGI (reference sequence). This CDR3 has 14 residues. The CDR3 bases are TGTGCCAGCAGGTCCGGGACGGACAATTCACCCCTCCACTTT. It is translated as CASRSGTDNSPLHF.

The J gene is TRBJ1-2, the V gene TRBV6-6, with D unresolved. Germline-derived CDR1 and CDR2 are MNHNY and SVGAGI (reference sequence). The CDR3 is 9 residues long. The V end lost 5 bases, the J end lost 8 bases, and 3 bases lay between the germline ends. The CDR3 DNA reads TGTGCCAGCAGTCCAGGCTACACCTTC. This encodes CASSPGYTF.

This clone was seen more than once but under ten times. The rearrangement joins TRBV6-6 to TRBJ2-2; D is possibly TRBD1 (6 bases). Germline lookup yields CDR1 MNHNY and CDR2 SVGAGI (reference sequence). The CDR3 runs 13 residues. V lost 8 bases and J lost 3, with 10 bases in between. DNA for the CDR3: TGTGCCAGCGGGGGCACGTACACCGGGGAGCTGTTTTTT. Encoded protein: CASGGTYTGELFF.

V and J are TRBV14 and TRBJ2-1; maybe TRBD1 (6 bases). Trimming took 7 bases from V and 0 from J, leaving 22 bases between them. This CDR3 region has 18 residues. Germline V gives CDR1 SGHDN, CDR2 FVKESK. CDR3 residues: CASNKQGPPGSSYNEQFF. DNA for the CDR3: TGTGCCAGCAACAAACAGGGTCCCCCCGGCTCCTCCTACAATGAGCAGTTCTTC.

This chain joins TRBV11-1 and TRBJ1-6; 7 bases fit TRBD1. Losses at the gene ends were 3 bases for V and 8 bases for J; bases not matched to a gene: 4. Germline CDR1 reads SGHAT; CDR2 reads FQDESV (reference sequence). The CDR3 extends over 14 amino acids. In nucleotides, the CDR3 is TGTGCCAGCAGCTTCGGACAGGATTATTCACCCCTCCACTTT. It codes for CASSFGQDYSPLHF.

The V call is TRBV30, the J call TRBJ1-4; D possibly corresponds to TRBD1 (5 bases). CDR3 size: 10 residues. In germline, CDR1 is GTSNPN, CDR2 SVGIG (reference sequence). V was shortened by 5 bases and J by 7 bases, with 5 bases between the two germline ends. The CDR3: CAWGGEKLFF. The CDR3 DNA follows: TGTGCCTGGGGGGGTGAAAAACTGTTTTTT.

The J gene is TRBJ2-2, the V gene TRBV4-1; TRBD2 agrees at 10 bases. The trim removed 5 bases at V and 5 bases at J, leaving 5 bases unmatched. The germline V gene has CDR1 MGHRA and CDR2 YSYEKL. There are 15 residues in the CDR3. The CDR3 protein is CASSSGLAFTGELFF. The CDR3 nucleotides read TGCGCCAGCAGCTCGGGACTAGCGTTTACCGGGGAGCTGTTTTTT.

The rearrangement joins TRBV7-2 to TRBJ2-5; D may be TRBD1 (5 bases). Trimming shortened V by 0 bases and J by 1 base, and 9 bases separated the two germline ends. The CDR3 spans 15 residues. Germline V gene lookup returns CDR1 SGHTA and CDR2 FQGNSA. For the CDR3, the DNA is TGTGCCAGCAGCTTAGCGGCAGGGCTCCAAGAGACCCAGTACTTC. Its protein product is CASSLAAGLQETQYF.

As to this clone: Distinct nucleotide sequences in the sample also encode this CDR3. The chain carries TRBV19 and TRBJ1-2, with 11 bases aligning to TRBD1. The J segment lost 7 bases and the V segment lost 6 bases, leaving 4 bases of the junction unmatched. CDR1 LNHDA and CDR2 SQIVND come from the germline V gene (reference sequence). The CDR3 is made up of 13 amino acids. CDR3 region: CASRRDRGSGYTF. For the CDR3, the DNA is TGTGCCAGTAGACGGGACAGGGGGAGTGGCTACACCTTC.

The chain is built from TRBV4-2 and TRBJ2-2; D is unresolved. CDR3 length equals 16 residues. Trimming left V 3 bases short and J 3 bases short, with 14 bases between. Germline values: CDR1 LGHNA, CDR2 YNFKEQ. CDR3 loop: CASSQVASRDTGELFF. The CDR3 DNA reads as TGTGCCAGCAGCCAGGTCGCCAGTCGGGACACCGGGGAGCTGTTTTTT.

The rearrangement joins TRBV7-9 to TRBJ1-1; D is unclear. The CDR3 covers 12 residues. V was shortened by 1 base and J by 3 bases, with 3 bases between the two germline ends. Germline V gene sequence: CDR1 SEHNR, CDR2 FQNEAQ (reference sequence). The CDR3 bases are TGTGCCAGCAGCTTAGTTGACACTGAAGCTTTCTTT. This encodes CASSLVDTEAFF.

CDR3 DNA: TGTGCTAGTGGTTTTTACGGCGGGGGGCAATCCTACAATGAGCAGTTCTTC. Residues: CASGFYGGGQSYNEQFF. The rearrangement joins TRBV12-5 to TRBJ2-1; 8 bases are a match to TRBD2. V shed 3 bases and J 1 base; nucleotides not matched to a gene: 8. The CDR3 is made up of 17 amino acids. Germline CDR1 reads LGHNT; CDR2 reads FRNRAP.

The chain couples TRBV18 to TRBJ1-6; perhaps TRBD1 as D (6 bases). V gave up 6 bases and J gave up 7 bases, with 19 bases separating them. The germline gives CDR1 KGHSH, CDR2 LQKENI. The CDR3 length is 16 residues. CDR3 DNA sequence: TGTGCCAGCTCCTACGACGGGACACGGGCGAATTCACCCCTCCACTTT. Translating gives CASSYDGTRANSPLHF.

The chain is built from TRBV9 and TRBJ2-7, with 7 bases that match TRBD2. V lost 4 bases to trimming and J lost 1 base; unmatched junction nucleotides: 5. Germline-derived CDR1 and CDR2 are SGDLS and YYNGEE. CDR3 length: 14 amino acids. CDR3 in amino acids: CASSYGSGSYEQYF. DNA of the CDR3: TGTGCCAGCAGCTATGGTAGCGGGTCCTACGAGCAGTACTTC.

This clone was counted a few times. The chain joins TRBV7-2 to TRBJ2-1; a possible D gene is TRBD2 (6 bases). CDR1 is SGHTA and CDR2 is FQGNSA in the germline V gene. V was pared by 6 bases and J by 0 bases, with 9 bases between. The CDR3 totals 14 residues. CDR3 sequence (DNA): TGTGCCAGCAGTCCGGGGGACTCCTACAATGAGCAGTTCTTC. It yields the protein CASSPGDSYNEQFF.

This clone came up a few times. The rearrangement links TRBV7-2 to TRBJ1-2; D gene ambiguous. Germline lookup yields CDR1 SGHTA and CDR2 FQGNSA. The CDR3 runs to 15 residues. Trimming left V 2 bases short and J 3 bases short, with 13 bases between. The CDR3 coding sequence is TGTGCCAGCAGCTTACTAGCTGGCCGAGACTATGGCTACACCTTC. This sequence encodes CASSLLAGRDYGYTF.

The gene calls are TRBV21-1 and TRBJ1-3; the DNA was not used to check the table's D call, TRBD1. TRBV21-1 is noted as a pseudogene. This CDR3 spans 14 amino acids. The CDR3, as DNA: TGTGCCAGCAGCAAAAAGGGGGCAGGAAACACCATATATTTT. Its protein product is CASSKKGAGNTIYF.

The rearrangement uses TRBV7-2 and TRBJ2-7; 10 nucleotides agree with TRBD1. The germline V gene has CDR1 SGHTA and CDR2 FQGNSA. This CDR3 contains 15 residues. V shed 4 bases, J shed 5 bases, and the junction held 8 bases outside the gene matches. The CDR3 nucleotides are TGTGCCAGCAGCTCTCAAAGGACAGGGGGTCACGAGCAGTACTTC. This encodes CASSSQRTGGHEQYF.

The chain couples TRBV7-2 to TRBJ2-2; 8 bases are a match to TRBD2. In germline, CDR1 is SGHTA, CDR2 FQGNSA. The V and J ends lost 5 bases and 5 bases, in that order; junction bases with no gene match: 7. The CDR3 has 15 residues. Here the CDR3 DNA reads TGTGCCAGCAGCCCCCTAGCGGGTGGGACCGGGGAGCTGTTTTTT. This gives the protein CASSPLAGGTGELFF.

V usage is TRBV9 and J usage is TRBJ1-1, with D unresolved. CDR3 size: 13 residues. The germline gives CDR1 SGDLS, CDR2 YYNGEE. V lost 0 bases to trimming and J lost 3 bases, with 6 bases between them. The DNA of the CDR3 is TGTGCCAGCAGCGTAGATGAGGACACTGAAGCTTTCTTT. Its protein is CASSVDEDTEAFF.